The 26 T cell receptor beta chains given below trace back to one sample, sequenced in a study of OX40 agonist ivuxolimab in advanced cancers. Here immunoSEQ multiplex PCR was the method, and the copy in TCRdb shows in-frame clones only, minus some. The data contain roughly 50,000 clones, approximately 90% of them singletons. The material sequenced was CD4+ or CD8+ T cells sorted from blood, taken in a trial of the OX40 agonist ivuxolimab. The source is an adult with an advanced solid tumor such as melanoma, head and neck, liver or kidney cancer.

The J gene is TRBJ1-1, the V gene TRBV13; D not resolved. In germline, CDR1 is PRHDT, CDR2 FYEKMQ (reference sequence). V was shortened by 5 bases and J by 10 bases, with 14 bases between the two germline ends. The CDR3 runs to 12 residues. DNA of the CDR3: TGTGCCAGCAGCGACACGTCGAGCCGAGCTTTCTTT. Amino acid sequence: CASSDTSSRAFF.

The sample holds one count of this clone. The chain couples TRBV7-9 to TRBJ1-6; 8 bases match TRBD1. Germline lookup yields CDR1 SEHNR and CDR2 FQNEAQ (reference sequence). The CDR3 has 14 residues. Trimming took 2 bases from V and 10 from J; bases not matched to a gene: 4. CDR3 sequence reads: CASSLLQGVSPLHF. Written as DNA, the CDR3 is TGTGCCAGCAGCTTATTACAGGGGGTATCACCCCTCCACTTT.

The chain carries TRBV6-5 and TRBJ2-5; D gene ambiguous. Germline CDR1 is MNHEY and CDR2 is SVGAGI. This CDR3 contains 14 residues. The ends were cut back, 0 bases at V and 2 bases at J, with 7 bases in the middle. For the CDR3, the DNA is TGTGCCAGCAGTTACTCCGGTTTACAAGAGACCCAGTACTTC. Translation: CASSYSGLQETQYF.

This clone is a singleton in its sample. V and J are TRBV7-9 and TRBJ2-1; 8 bases are a match to TRBD1. The length of the CDR3 is 16 residues. CDR1 SEHNR and CDR2 FQNEAQ come from the germline V gene (reference sequence). Trimming cost V 5 bases and J 7 bases; bases outside gene matches: 13. The CDR3 DNA follows: TGTGCCAGCAGCCCCCGAGACAGGGGCTTGCTGAATGAGCAGTTCTTC. Residues: CASSPRDRGLLNEQFF.

This sequence joins TRBV11-3 and TRBJ2-3; D may correspond to TRBD1 or TRBD2 (6 bases each). Germline assignment: CDR1 SGHNT and CDR2 YENEEA. The V end lost 1 base, the J end lost 2 bases, and 19 bases lay between the germline ends. The CDR3 has 18 amino acids. CDR3 sequence reads: CASSLGPPGGGFTDTQYF. The CDR3 DNA follows: TGTGCCAGCAGCTTAGGACCCCCCGGGGGCGGTTTCACAGATACGCAGTATTTT.

This clone occurred a few times. This chain uses TRBV29-1 with TRBJ2-7, with TRBD2 identical over 13 bases. With V trimmed by 6 bases and J by 1 base, 6 bases remained unmatched. Germline V gives CDR1 SQVTM, CDR2 ANQGSEA. The CDR3 length is 15 residues. CDR3 protein: CSVAGTSGASYEQYF. CDR3 bases: TGCAGCGTCGCCGGGACTAGCGGGGCTTCCTACGAGCAGTACTTC.

The gene calls are TRBV9 and TRBJ2-1, with D possibly matching TRBD2 (6 bases). This CDR3 has 14 residues. CDR1 is SGDLS and CDR2 is YYNGEE in the germline V gene. Trimming took off 0 bases at V and 2 bases at J, with 6 bases between the two ends. The CDR3 reads CASSVGGAYNEQFF. The CDR3 DNA sequence: TGTGCCAGCAGCGTAGGGGGGGCCTACAATGAGCAGTTCTTC.

The chain uses TRBV11-2 and TRBJ2-3, with a possible D match to TRBD2 (5 bases). Trimming cost V 8 bases and J 3 bases, with 12 bases left between them. This CDR3 is built from 13 residues. CDR1 and CDR2 (germline): SGHAT, FQNNGV. The CDR3: CASEAPGTDTQYF. The CDR3 nucleotides are TGTGCCAGCGAAGCCCCGGGGACAGATACGCAGTATTTT.

The V gene is TRBV7-6, the J gene TRBJ2-3, with 9 bases fitting TRBD1. After removal of 5 bases from V and 5 bases from J, the junction contained 8 bases not matched to a gene. CDR1 SGHVS and CDR2 FNYEAQ come from the germline V gene. The CDR3 has 15 amino acids. CDR3 DNA: TGTGCCAGCAGCCCCACAGGGGGCGCAGGAGATACGCAGTATTTT. Translating gives CASSPTGGAGDTQYF.

The chain carries TRBV19 and TRBJ1-5; D is undetermined. Germline values: CDR1 LNHDA, CDR2 SQIVND (reference sequence). The CDR3 is 11 residues long. V was pared by 5 bases and J by 6 bases, with 5 bases between. CDR3 bases: TGTGCCAGTAGTCTGGGTCAGCCCCAGCATTTT. It yields the protein CASSLGQPQHF.

The chain has TRBV16 and TRBJ1-2; tentative D call: TRBD1 (6 bases). Trimming took 3 bases from V and 8 from J, leaving 19 bases between them. Per germline, CDR1 KGHSY and CDR2 FQNENV. CDR3 length: 15 amino acids. CDR3 amino acids: CASSHPNAGGDGYTF. Written as DNA, the CDR3 is TGTGCCAGCAGCCACCCCAATGCGGGGGGCGACGGCTACACCTTC.

This clone was seen just once. V is TRBV4-3 and J is TRBJ1-6, with TRBD1 as a possible D gene (5 bases). Germline V CDR1 and CDR2: LGHNA, YSLEER. The CDR3 totals 14 residues. The V gene lost 4 bases and the J gene lost 10 bases, with 14 bases spanning the gap. CDR3: CASSPRDAESPLHF. CDR3 nucleotide sequence: TGCGCCAGCAGCCCCCGGGACGCAGAATCACCCCTCCACTTT.

This clone was detected many times. This chain joins TRBV9 and TRBJ2-2; D is possibly TRBD1 or TRBD2 (5 bases each). V was cut by 4 bases and J by 7 bases, with 14 bases left in between. Looked up from germline, CDR1 is SGDLS and CDR2 is YYNGEE. The CDR3 sequence is 14 residues long. CDR3 DNA: TGTGCCAGCAGCCCCCCACTGGGGGACGGGGAGCTGTTTTTT. It yields the protein CASSPPLGDGELFF.

This clone appeared once. This chain connects TRBV27 to TRBJ2-6; D is unclear. With 4 bases removed from V and 1 base from J, the gap between germline ends came to 8 bases. The CDR3 is 15 amino acids. Germline CDR1 MNHEY, CDR2 SMNVEV (reference sequence). CDR3 DNA sequence: TGTGCCAGCAGTTCAGGATATTCTGGGGCCAACGTCCTGACTTTC. It yields the protein CASSSGYSGANVLTF.

The rearrangement uses TRBV11-3 and TRBJ2-7; a weak D match, TRBD2 (7 bases). From germline, CDR1 is SGHNT and CDR2 YENEEA. V was cut by 2 bases and J by 5 bases, with 10 bases left in between. The CDR3 covers 13 residues. Here the CDR3 DNA reads TGTGCCAGCAGCTTATCGGGGGGCGACGAGCAGTACTTC. It encodes CASSLSGGDEQYF.

J is TRBJ2-7 and V is TRBV5-8; a possible D gene is TRBD1 (5 bases). The CDR3 runs 12 residues. Trimming cost V 3 bases and J 6 bases, with 10 bases left between them. Germline CDR1 is SGHTS and CDR2 is YDEGEE. The DNA for the CDR3 is TGTGCCAGCAGCTGGGGCGATTTCGAGCAGTACTTC. The encoded protein is CASSWGDFEQYF.

This rearrangement joins TRBV30 to TRBJ1-2; 7 nucleotides align to TRBD1. Unmatched junction bases numbered 9, after V lost 5 bases and J lost 6 bases. The CDR3 contains 13 residues. Per germline, CDR1 GTSNPN and CDR2 SVGIG (reference sequence). CDR3 bases: TGTGCCTGGGGCCTCGAAAGGGGGCATGGCTACACCTTC. This codes for CAWGLERGHGYTF.

The V call is TRBV5-6, the J call TRBJ1-3, with 7 nucleotides matching TRBD1. The J segment lost 0 bases and the V segment lost 2 bases, leaving 2 bases of the junction unmatched. Germline loops: CDR1 SGHDT, CDR2 YYEEEE. The CDR3 is 15 amino acids. The CDR3 region has the DNA TGTGCCAGCAGCTTCGGGACAGTCTCTGGAAACACCATATATTTT. It translates to CASSFGTVSGNTIYF.

The chain recombines TRBV19 with TRBJ2-7; D may be TRBD1 (6 bases). Germline V gene sequence: CDR1 LNHDA, CDR2 SQIVND (reference sequence). The V end was cut by 8 bases, the J end by 2 bases, with 16 bases between. The CDR3 runs to 14 residues. CDR3 in DNA: TGTGCCAGTTCATTCGGAGACAGGCCCTACGAGCAGTACTTC. Its translation is CASSFGDRPYEQYF. The full variable domain, with the rest looked up from reference TRBV19 and TRBJ2-7, is DGGITQSPKYLFRKEGQNVTLSCEQNLNHDAMYWYRQDPGQGLRLIYYSQIVNDFQKGDIAEGYSVSREKKESFPLTVTSAQKNPTAFYLCASSFGDRPYEQYFGPGTRLTVT.

The chain has TRBV4-3 and TRBJ1-1; no reliable D call. V was trimmed by 1 base and J by 5 bases, leaving 17 bases between them. CDR1 and CDR2 (germline): LGHNA, YSLEER. The CDR3 runs to 16 residues. The CDR3 protein is CASSQGTKGRGTEAFF. The CDR3 DNA is TGCGCCAGCAGCCAAGGTACGAAAGGGCGTGGGACTGAAGCTTTCTTT.

The chain links TRBV9 to TRBJ2-1; D is perhaps TRBD2 (6 bases). The CDR3 contains 15 residues. Germline loops: CDR1 SGDLS, CDR2 YYNGEE. The V and J ends lost 4 bases and 3 bases respectively, with 14 bases between them. The DNA for the CDR3 is TGTGCCAGCAGCCAAAGACTAGGGATCTACAATGAGCAGTTCTTC. This translates into CASSQRLGIYNEQFF.

The J gene is TRBJ1-1, the V gene TRBV19, with 8 bases matching TRBD1. Germline CDR1 and CDR2: LNHDA and SQIVND (reference sequence). The CDR3 is 15 residues long. Trimming at V came to 7 bases and at J to 4 bases, leaving 11 bases not matched to a gene. The CDR3 DNA is TGTGCCAGTACCCCCGGACAGGGTCCGGGCACTGAAGCTTTCTTT. This codes for CASTPGQGPGTEAFF. The full variable domain, rest sourced from reference TRBV19 and TRBJ1-1, is DGGITQSPKYLFRKEGQNVTLSCEQNLNHDAMYWYRQDPGQGLRLIYYSQIVNDFQKGDIAEGYSVSREKKESFPLTVTSAQKNPTAFYLCASTPGQGPGTEAFFGQGTRLTVV.

V and J are TRBV18 and TRBJ1-5, with D uncertain. The germline V gene has CDR1 KGHSH and CDR2 LQKENI. There are 12 residues in the CDR3. V was clipped by 0 bases and J by 12 bases, with 9 bases between them. DNA of the CDR3: TGTGCCAGCTCACCACCGTCAGGTCACCAGCATTTT. It encodes CASSPPSGHQHF.

This sequence joins TRBV4-2 and TRBJ2-1; D is possibly TRBD1 (6 bases). This CDR3 spans 19 amino acids. V was pared by 4 bases and J by 0 bases, with 22 bases between. CDR1 LGHNA and CDR2 YNFKEQ come from the germline V gene. CDR3 in amino acids: CASSPRGQQLRSSYNEQFF. In DNA form, the CDR3 reads TGTGCCAGCAGCCCCCGAGGACAGCAACTACGGAGCTCCTACAATGAGCAGTTCTTC.

This chain joins TRBV19 and TRBJ2-2, with no clear D. With 8 bases removed from V and 5 bases from J, the gap between germline ends came to 9 bases. In germline, CDR1 is LNHDA, CDR2 SQIVND (reference sequence). This CDR3 is built from 12 residues. Here the CDR3 DNA reads TGTGCCAGTCTCGGATGGACCGGGGAGCTGTTTTTT. This codes for CASLGWTGELFF.

This chain uses TRBV19 with TRBJ2-1; 7 nucleotides agree with TRBD1. V shed 3 bases and J 4 bases; nucleotides not matched to a gene: 6. This CDR3 region has 15 residues. In germline, CDR1 is LNHDA, CDR2 SQIVND (reference sequence). The CDR3 region has the DNA TGTGCCAGTAGTATTCCCGGGACAGTATACAATGAGCAGTTCTTC. Translated, it gives CASSIPGTVYNEQFF. Combining the CDR3 with reference TRBV19 and TRBJ2-1 gives the whole variable domain DGGITQSPKYLFRKEGQNVTLSCEQNLNHDAMYWYRQDPGQGLRLIYYSQIVNDFQKGDIAEGYSVSREKKESFPLTVTSAQKNPTAFYLCASSIPGTVYNEQFFGPGTRLTVL.